The 4 T cell receptor beta chains below all came from one sample that was sequenced in a study of cytomegalovirus exposure and HLA in healthy donors (dated by TCRdb to 2017 to 2019). The library came from the immunoSEQ multiplex PCR assay. A mixture of 60 forward primers for TCR Vbeta segments and 13 reverse primers for TCR Jbeta segments was used in the multiplex PCR. The immuneACCESS repertoire file appears here via TCRdb, limited to in-frame rearrangements. These files lack a portion of the clones; in checked studies, under half of the deficit traces to unresolved V genes, and the cause of the others is not known. Recorded for this sample are 120,000 to 150,000 clones; 70% to 80% of them occurred a single time. The ten largest clones represent over 3% of the sample. Specimen: PBMCs. The receptors shown here come from a female donor in good health and CMV-seronegative.

A single count supports this clone. V and J are TRBV11-1 and TRBJ2-3; D gene uncertain. Germline lookup yields CDR1 SGHAT and CDR2 FQDESV (reference sequence). Trimming stripped 1 base from V and 0 bases from J, with 11 bases between. The CDR3 runs to 16 residues. In nucleotides, the CDR3 is TGTGCCAGCAGCTTAGTCTCCTTCACTAGCACAGATACGCAGTATTTT. It specifies CASSLVSFTSTDTQYF.

The chain links TRBV30 to TRBJ1-3, with 9 bases fitting TRBD1. Germline trimming cut 1 base from V and 0 bases from J; bases unmatched to any gene: 7. This CDR3 has 17 amino acids. CDR1 and CDR2 (germline): GTSNPN, SVGIG (reference sequence). CDR3 protein: CAWSGFGTGISGNTIYF. The DNA of the CDR3 is TGTGCCTGGAGTGGTTTCGGGACAGGGATCTCTGGAAACACCATATATTTT.

The chain joins TRBV7-9 to TRBJ1-2, with TRBD1 matching over 8 bases. The CDR3 is 16 residues long. Trimming took 3 bases from V and 6 from J; bases not matched to a gene: 12. Germline V gene data show CDR1 as SEHNR and CDR2 as FQNEAQ (reference sequence). This CDR3 reads CASSFIGTGMANGYTF. Here the CDR3 DNA reads TGTGCCAGCAGCTTCATCGGGACAGGAATGGCTAATGGCTACACCTTC. Combining the CDR3 with reference TRBV7-9 and TRBJ1-2 gives the whole variable domain DTGVSQNPRHKITKRGQNVTFRCDPISEHNRLYWYRQTLGQGPEFLTYFQNEAQLEKSRLLSDRFSAERPKGSFSTLEIQRTEQGDSAMYLCASSFIGTGMANGYTFGSGTRLTVV.

V is TRBV13 and J is TRBJ2-3; TRBD2 agrees at 9 bases. Germline V gene sequence: CDR1 PRHDT, CDR2 FYEKMQ (reference sequence). This CDR3 comprises 18 residues. V lost 1 base, J lost 5 bases, and 13 bases stayed unmatched. The CDR3 sequence is CASSLVVSSGILGDTQYF. The CDR3 DNA reads as TGTGCCAGCAGCTTAGTGGTTTCTAGCGGGATCCTCGGAGATACGCAGTATTTT.